The 30 T cell receptor beta chains given below trace back to one sample, sequenced in a study of blood T cell repertoires in COVID-19. Repertoires were generated with immunoSEQ multiplex PCR, while TCRdb's copy carries only in-frame clones and drops some. The sample has 120,000 or so clones; around 82% are singletons. Material: peripheral blood. The receptors originated from an older man with active or convalescent COVID-19.

The V gene is TRBV28, the J gene TRBJ2-5, with a weak D call TRBD2 (6 bases). V was cut by 6 bases and J by 2 bases, with 13 bases left in between. CDR3 length equals 14 residues. CDR1 is MDHEN, CDR2 SYDVKM, per germline. In nucleotides, the CDR3 is TGTGCCAGCAGGGGAGGAGGGGCTCAAGAGACCCAGTACTTC. The encoded protein is CASRGGGAQETQYF. Full variable domain (remainder filled in from reference TRBV28 and TRBJ2-5): DVKVTQSSRYLVKRTGEKVFLECVQDMDHENMFWYRQDPGLGLRLIYFSYDVKMKEKGDIPEGYSVSREKKERFSLILESASTNQTSMYLCASRGGGAQETQYFGPGTRLLVL.

The V gene is TRBV30, the J gene TRBJ1-3; D remains unclear. The germline V gene has CDR1 GTSNPN and CDR2 SVGIG (reference sequence). Trimming took 7 bases from V and 1 from J, leaving 8 bases between them. The CDR3 loop spans 12 amino acids. The CDR3 DNA follows: TGTGCCTCCCCTTTGTCTGGAAACACCATATATTTT. Encoded protein: CASPLSGNTIYF.

The chain combines TRBV15 with TRBJ2-5; possibly TRBD2 for D (5 bases). CDR3 length: 14 amino acids. Per germline, CDR1 LNHNV and CDR2 YYDKDF (reference sequence). Trimming took off 5 bases at V and 4 bases at J, with 14 bases between the two ends. For the CDR3, the DNA is TGTGCCACCAGCGGCAGAGGGAATTCAGAGACCCAGTACTTC. Its protein product is CATSGRGNSETQYF. The full variable domain, in which reference TRBV15 and TRBJ2-5 provide the parts outside the CDR3, is DAMVIQNPRYQVTQFGKPVTLSCSQTLNHNVMYWYQQKSSQAPKLLFHYYDKDFNNEADTPDNFQSRRPNTSFCFLDIRSPGLGDTAMYLCATSGRGNSETQYFGPGTRLLVL.

This chain connects TRBV11-1 to TRBJ1-6; 7 bases align to TRBD1. The ends lost 3 bases at V and 5 bases at J; junction bases unmatched: 4. CDR1 and CDR2 from the germline V gene are SGHAT and FQDESV (reference sequence). This CDR3 has 15 amino acids. This chain's CDR3 is CASSFGDRNNSPLHF. The CDR3 DNA is TGTGCCAGCAGCTTCGGGGACAGAAATAATTCACCCCTCCACTTT.

The chain is built from TRBV29-1 and TRBJ2-3, with 13 bases lining up with TRBD2. Looked up from germline, CDR1 is SQVTM and CDR2 is ANQGSEA. V dropped 2 bases and J dropped 3; count of bases not matched to a gene: 8. The CDR3 length is 17 residues. In DNA form, the CDR3 reads TGCAGCGTTGAAAACCTAGGACTAGCGGGGGAAACAGATACGCAGTATTTT. This gives the protein CSVENLGLAGETDTQYF.

The chain employs TRBV7-9 and TRBJ2-2; D possibly corresponds to TRBD2 (6 bases). The germline gives CDR1 SEHNR, CDR2 FQNEAQ (reference sequence). The CDR3 runs 15 residues. The germline V and J ends were trimmed by 4 bases and 6 bases, with 15 bases remaining between them. The CDR3 DNA is TGTGCCAGCAGCTCGGTGGGCGGGGACGCCGGGGAGCTGTTTTTT. Its translation is CASSSVGGDAGELFF.

This clone was seen a handful of times. V usage is TRBV6-1 and J usage is TRBJ1-4, with 11 positions matching TRBD1. Germline V gene lookup returns CDR1 MNHNS and CDR2 SASEGT. V lost 1 base and J lost 7; bases outside the gene matches: 2. The CDR3 loop spans 15 amino acids. In DNA, the CDR3 is TGTGCCAGCAGTGAAGAGGACAGGGGGCGTGAAAAACTGTTTTTT. This translates into CASSEEDRGREKLFF.

Only a few counts were recorded for this clone. This chain connects TRBV19 to TRBJ2-2, with TRBD2 matching 13 bases. The CDR3 loop spans 17 amino acids. Per germline, CDR1 LNHDA and CDR2 SQIVND (reference sequence). Germline trimming cut 6 bases from V and 2 bases from J; bases unmatched to any gene: 6. The CDR3 coding sequence is TGTGCCAGTAGGCATACTAGCGGGGGGGTAAACACCGGGGAGCTGTTTTTT. It specifies CASRHTSGGVNTGELFF.

V gene TRBV6-5 combines with J gene TRBJ2-2; 7 positions agree with TRBD2. Germline V gene sequence: CDR1 MNHEY, CDR2 SVGAGI. CDR3 length: 14 residues. The V and J ends lost 6 bases and 4 bases, in that order; junction bases with no gene match: 5. The chain's CDR3 is CASSRLAGTGELFF. DNA of the CDR3: TGTGCCAGCAGCCGACTAGCTGGCACCGGGGAGCTGTTTTTT.

The CDR3 nucleotides are TGTGCCACCAGCAGAGTTGGCAGGGAAGCTGGCTACACCTTC. This codes for CATSRVGREAGYTF. The chain combines TRBV15 with TRBJ1-2, with D maybe TRBD1 (5 bases). The CDR3 has 14 amino acids. V was cut by 1 base and J by 7 bases, with 13 bases left in between. The germline CDR1 and CDR2 sequences are LNHNV and YYDKDF (reference sequence).

The chain recombines TRBV19 with TRBJ2-3; possible D gene TRBD1, 5 bases. V dropped 10 bases and J dropped 7 bases, with 15 bases sitting between them. CDR3 length: 12 amino acids. The germline CDR1 and CDR2 sequences are LNHDA and SQIVND (reference sequence). CDR3 in amino acids: CATSEGVNTQYF. In nucleotides, the CDR3 is TGTGCCACCTCGGAAGGGGTAAATACGCAGTATTTT.

The chain joins TRBV28 to TRBJ1-6; tentatively, D is TRBD1 (6 bases). Germline CDR1 MDHEN, CDR2 SYDVKM. The CDR3 sequence is 12 residues long. Trimming pared 7 bases from V and 6 bases from J, leaving 7 bases between. The CDR3 here is CASIGGNSPLHF. CDR3 nucleotide sequence: TGTGCCAGCATAGGGGGTAATTCACCCCTCCACTTT.

This clone was seen once. The V gene is TRBV18, the J gene TRBJ2-7; the D gene is possibly TRBD2 (5 bases). The germline V gene has CDR1 KGHSH and CDR2 LQKENI. The CDR3 contains 15 residues. V was cut by 3 bases and J by 3 bases, with 15 bases left in between. The CDR3 protein is CASSPGLTSSYEQYF. The CDR3 DNA sequence: TGTGCCAGCTCACCCGGACTCACCTCAAGCTACGAGCAGTACTTC.

The genes are TRBV28 and TRBJ2-3, with 7 bases identical to TRBD2. Trimming cost V 6 bases and J 3 bases; bases outside gene matches: 9. The germline CDR1 and CDR2 sequences are MDHEN and SYDVKM. The length of the CDR3 is 15 residues. CDR3 in amino acids: CASRDGTKRTDTQYF. DNA of the CDR3: TGTGCCAGCAGAGACGGGACTAAGAGGACAGATACGCAGTATTTT.

This clone came up a few times. The V gene is TRBV4-3, the J gene TRBJ2-2, with 15 bases fitting TRBD2. Per the germline V gene, CDR1 is LGHNA and CDR2 is YSLEER. This CDR3 has 18 residues. V shed 2 bases and J 4 bases; nucleotides not matched to a gene: 5. The CDR3 spells CASSQRTSGGAVTGELFF. The CDR3 region has the DNA TGCGCCAGCAGCCAACGGACTAGCGGGGGGGCCGTCACCGGGGAGCTGTTTTTT.

This clone is a singleton in its sample. The gene calls are TRBV27 and TRBJ1-1; D not resolved. The length of the CDR3 is 14 residues. Per the germline V gene, CDR1 is MNHEY and CDR2 is SMNVEV (reference sequence). Trimming stripped 4 bases from V and 4 bases from J, with 13 bases between. The CDR3 region has the DNA TGTGCCAGCAGTTCGAGACGGGAGAGCACTGAAGCTTTCTTT. Amino acids: CASSSRRESTEAFF.

In nucleotides, the CDR3 is TGTGCCAGCAGCCCTCAGACAGGGAGCTCCTACGAGCAGTACTTC. Protein product: CASSPQTGSSYEQYF. This chain connects TRBV5-4 to TRBJ2-7; 7 bases align to TRBD1. V shed 4 bases and J 0 bases; nucleotides not matched to a gene: 7. CDR1 and CDR2 from the germline V gene are SGHNT and YYREEE (reference sequence). The CDR3 totals 15 residues.

The V gene is TRBV19, the J gene TRBJ1-5; a possible D gene is TRBD1 (5 bases). The V end lost 11 bases, the J end lost 6 bases, and 20 bases lay between the germline ends. The CDR3 consists of 14 residues. Germline CDR1 and CDR2: LNHDA and SQIVND (reference sequence). This CDR3 is CASSRAGDGQPQHF. CDR3 nucleotides: TGTGCCTCCTCCAGGGCGGGGGACGGTCAGCCCCAGCATTTT.

This clone was seen once. This chain connects TRBV5-1 to TRBJ1-2; D ambiguous. Germline V gives CDR1 SGHRS, CDR2 YFSETQ. This CDR3 contains 14 residues. V gave up 5 bases and J gave up 6 bases, with 17 bases separating them. CDR3 loop: CASRLSGSGDGYTF. The CDR3 DNA follows: TGCGCCAGCAGACTCTCGGGCAGCGGGGATGGCTACACCTTC.

The V gene is TRBV7-3, the J gene TRBJ1-5, with 11 bases fitting TRBD1. This CDR3 has 16 amino acids. Germline lookup yields CDR1 SGHTA and CDR2 FQGTGA. The trim removed 0 bases at V and 7 bases at J, leaving 5 bases unmatched. The CDR3 sequence: CASSLTTGQGDQPQHF. CDR3 in DNA: TGTGCCAGCAGCTTAACCACGGGACAGGGGGACCAGCCCCAGCATTTT.

This clone was found a few times. V usage is TRBV27 and J usage is TRBJ2-1; D gene uncertain. Germline V CDR1 and CDR2: MNHEY, SMNVEV (reference sequence). Trimming shortened V by 8 bases and J by 7 bases, and 15 bases separated the two germline ends. The CDR3 loop spans 13 amino acids. CDR3 sequence (DNA): TGTGCCAGCGGCTCTCCCGATGGTAATGAGCAGTTCTTC. Amino acid sequence: CASGSPDGNEQFF.

The chain uses TRBV5-1 and TRBJ1-4; possibly TRBD1 for D (6 bases). This CDR3 spans 15 amino acids. Per the germline V gene, CDR1 is SGHRS and CDR2 is YFSETQ. V lost 5 bases and J 5 bases, leaving 16 bases between the germline ends. The CDR3 DNA is TGCGCCAGCAGGAATACGGGGGGCCCGAATGAAAAACTGTTTTTT. Protein: CASRNTGGPNEKLFF.

This clone occurred once. V gene TRBV29-1 combines with J gene TRBJ1-2; D uncertain. From germline, CDR1 is SQVTM and CDR2 ANQGSEA. The CDR3 loop spans 13 amino acids. V lost 1 base and J 4 bases, leaving 10 bases between the germline ends. The CDR3 sequence is CSVEAPNIYGYTF. The CDR3 DNA reads TGCAGCGTTGAAGCTCCGAACATCTATGGCTACACCTTC.

This rearrangement joins TRBV7-2 to TRBJ1-2; tentative D call: TRBD1 (6 bases). CDR3 length: 15 residues. Looked up from germline, CDR1 is SGHTA and CDR2 is FQGNSA. V gave up 5 bases and J gave up 4 bases, with 17 bases separating them. Here the CDR3 reads CASSQLGQDSYGYTF. In nucleotides, the CDR3 is TGTGCCAGCAGCCAATTAGGCCAGGACAGCTATGGCTACACCTTC.

This clone turned up a few times. The genes are TRBV9 and TRBJ2-2; tentatively, D is TRBD2 (6 bases). Germline CDR1 is SGDLS and CDR2 is YYNGEE. CDR3 length: 16 amino acids. Trimming removed 4 bases at V and 1 base at J, with 14 bases between. This CDR3 is CASSPRWRENTGELFF. In DNA form, the CDR3 reads TGTGCCAGCAGCCCCCGGTGGAGGGAGAACACCGGGGAGCTGTTTTTT.

This clone was detected once. The chain combines TRBV2 with TRBJ2-7, with a weak D call TRBD1 (6 bases). The germline gives CDR1 SNHLY, CDR2 FYNNEI. This CDR3 region has 12 residues. Trimming stripped 9 bases from V and 0 bases from J, with 9 bases between. The CDR3 DNA sequence: TGTGCCAGTAACAGGGTCTCCTACGAGCAGTACTTC. Encoded protein: CASNRVSYEQYF.

The J gene is TRBJ2-1, the V gene TRBV7-3; 14 nucleotides match TRBD2. The CDR3 is made up of 17 amino acids. V shed 5 bases and J 7 bases; nucleotides not matched to a gene: 10. Looked up from germline, CDR1 is SGHTA and CDR2 is FQGTGA. The CDR3 here is CASSPRRLAGGRNEQFF. The CDR3 DNA reads as TGTGCCAGCAGCCCGCGCCGACTAGCGGGGGGGCGAAATGAGCAGTTCTTC.

The chain is built from TRBV6-5 and TRBJ2-3, with a tentative D call TRBD2 (6 bases). Trimming removed 2 bases from V and 3 bases from J, with 9 bases in between. The CDR3 totals 14 residues. Germline CDR1 and CDR2: MNHEY and SVGAGI. The CDR3 DNA reads TGTGCCAGCAGTTACCGGGACTTTACAGATACGCAGTATTTT. Its translation: CASSYRDFTDTQYF.

This clone was recorded a few times. This chain connects TRBV5-4 to TRBJ2-5, with TRBD2 identical over 10 bases. There are 14 residues in the CDR3. Germline V gene sequence: CDR1 SGHNT, CDR2 YYREEE (reference sequence). V was clipped by 7 bases and J by 3 bases; unmatched bases: 6. CDR3 amino acids: CASSPSGGKETQYF. The CDR3 coding sequence is TGTGCCAGCTCCCCTAGCGGGGGAAAAGAGACCCAGTACTTC.

This clone has a single count. This chain connects TRBV6-2 or TRBV6-3 to TRBJ2-3, with D unresolved. Looked up from germline, CDR1 is MNHEY and CDR2 is SVGEGT. CDR3 length: 12 amino acids. Trimming cost V 5 bases and J 6 bases, with 9 bases left between them. CDR3 sequence (DNA): TGTGCCAGCAGTCCCCGGTCCGATACGCAGTATTTT. It is translated as CASSPRSDTQYF.